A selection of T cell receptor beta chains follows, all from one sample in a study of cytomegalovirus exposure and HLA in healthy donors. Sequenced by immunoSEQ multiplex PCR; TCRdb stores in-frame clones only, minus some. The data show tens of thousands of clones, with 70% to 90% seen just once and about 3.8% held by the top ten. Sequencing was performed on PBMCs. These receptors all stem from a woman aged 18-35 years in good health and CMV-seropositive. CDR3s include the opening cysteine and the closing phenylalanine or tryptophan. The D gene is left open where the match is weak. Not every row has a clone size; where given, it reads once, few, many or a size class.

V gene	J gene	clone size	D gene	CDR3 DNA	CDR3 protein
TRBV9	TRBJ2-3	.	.	TGTGCCAGCAGCTTGCTTTGGGGGGCAGATACGCAGTATTTT	CASSLLWGADTQYF
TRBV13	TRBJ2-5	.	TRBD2	TGTGCCAGCAGCCCTCGGACTAGCGGCTCCCAAGAGACCCAGTACTTC	CASSPRTSGSQETQYF
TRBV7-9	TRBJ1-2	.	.	TGTGCCAGCAGCTTAGCGAGTCTAACGGTCTATGGCTACACCTTC	CASSLASLTVYGYTF
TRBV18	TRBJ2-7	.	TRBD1	TGTGCCAGCTCACCACTGGTCACAGGGGGCTTTCACGAGCAGTACTTC	CASSPLVTGGFHEQYF
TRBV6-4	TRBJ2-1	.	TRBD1	TGTGCCAGCAGTCCGGGACAGGATTACAATGAGCAGTTCTTC	CASSPGQDYNEQFF
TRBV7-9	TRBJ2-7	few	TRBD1	TGTGCCAGCAGCCGGACAGGGGACGAGCAGTACTTC	CASSRTGDEQYF
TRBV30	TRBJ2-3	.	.	TGTGCCTGTTGGAGTCCCGTGGGGCAGTCTAGCACAGATACGCAGTATTTT	CACWSPVGQSSTDTQYF
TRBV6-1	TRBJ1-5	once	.	TGTGCCAGCAGTGAAGGACAGGAAAATCAGCCCCAGCATTTT	CASSEGQENQPQHF
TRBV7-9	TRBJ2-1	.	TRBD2	TGTGCCAGCAGCTATCTAGCGGGAGATCAGTCGTTCTTC	CASSYLAGDQSFF
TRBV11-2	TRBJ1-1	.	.	TGTGCCAGCAGCTTAGTAACCCCCGGAGCTTTCTTT	CASSLVTPGAFF
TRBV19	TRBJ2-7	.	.	TGTGCCAGTAGGCCGACAGAAACCTACGAGCAGTACTTC	CASRPTETYEQYF
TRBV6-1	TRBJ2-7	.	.	TGTGCCAGCAGTGAAGGGGGCCGTCAGGGGTACTACGAGCAGTACTTC	CASSEGGRQGYYEQYF
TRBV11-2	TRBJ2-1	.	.	TGTGCCAGCAGCTTAGCCCTTTACAATGAGCAGTTCTTC	CASSLALYNEQFF
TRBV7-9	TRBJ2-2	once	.	TGTGCCAGCAGCGAAGCTAGCGTACAGAACACCGGGGAGCTGTTTTTT	CASSEASVQNTGELFF
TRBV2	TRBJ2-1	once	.	TGTGCCAGCAGGGGACAGTCAGCGGGGGCGCATGAGCAGTTCTTC	CASRGQSAGAHEQFF
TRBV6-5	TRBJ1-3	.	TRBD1	TGTGCCAGCAAACCAGGGGGCGACGGAAACACCATATATTTT	CASKPGGDGNTIYF
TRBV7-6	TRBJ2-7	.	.	TGTGCCAGCAGCTTAGCCCCCGGGACTTCCTACGAGCAGTACTTC	CASSLAPGTSYEQYF
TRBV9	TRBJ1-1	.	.	TGTGCCAGCAGCGTAGATCAAGGTGGAGCTGAAGCTTTCTTT	CASSVDQGGAEAFF
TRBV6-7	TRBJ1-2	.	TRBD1	TGTGCCAGCAGCCCGGGACAGTTCTATGGCTACACCTTC	CASSPGQFYGYTF
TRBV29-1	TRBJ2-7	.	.	TGCAGCGCCCTTGGGCGACAGAACGAGCAGTACTTC	CSALGRQNEQYF
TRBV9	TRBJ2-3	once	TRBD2	TGTGCCAGCAGCGTAGAACTAGCGGGGACCACAGATACGCAGTATTTT	CASSVELAGTTDTQYF
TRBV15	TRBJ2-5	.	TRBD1	TGTGCCACCAGCGTTGGGACAGGGGAGGAGACCCAGTACTTC	CATSVGTGEETQYF
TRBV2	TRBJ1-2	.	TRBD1	TGTGCCAGCAGAGAGACAGGGTATAGAGGCTACACCTTC	CASRETGYRGYTF
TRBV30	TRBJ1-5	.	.	TGTGCCTGGAGTTACGGTGAGGTTGTTACTCAGCCCCAGCATTTT	CAWSYGEVVTQPQHF
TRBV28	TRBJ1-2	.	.	TGTGCCAGCAGTTTAGGCGACTTACTTAACTATGGCTACACCTTC	CASSLGDLLNYGYTF
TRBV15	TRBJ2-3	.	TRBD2	TGTGCCACCAGCAGAGATCATCCTAGCGGGGGGGGATATTCTAGCACAGATACGCAGTATTTT	CATSRDHPSGGGYSSTDTQYF
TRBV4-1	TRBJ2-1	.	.	TGCGCCAGCAGCCAAGTACGGACAATCAAAAGTTACAATGAGCAGTTCTTC	CASSQVRTIKSYNEQFF
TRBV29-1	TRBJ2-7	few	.	TGCAGCGTTGTGGCCCGGGTCTCCTACGAGCAGTACTTC	CSVVARVSYEQYF
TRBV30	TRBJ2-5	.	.	TGTGCCTCCTCCAGGGGGCGGGGGGAGACCCAGTACTTC	CASSRGRGETQYF
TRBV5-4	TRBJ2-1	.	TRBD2	TGTGCCAGCAGTTACCAGAGCGGGGCCAGGTCCTACAATGAGCAGTTCTTC	CASSYQSGARSYNEQFF
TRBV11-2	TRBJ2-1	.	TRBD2	TGTGCCAGCCAGAGCGGGGCGGGAAGAGGGAATGAGCAGTTCTTC	CASQSGAGRGNEQFF
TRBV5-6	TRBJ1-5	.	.	TGTGCCAGCAGCTTCTTTCAGGGGACCGTGTCGGATTCTCCCCAGCATTTT	CASSFFQGTVSDSPQHF
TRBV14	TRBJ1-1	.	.	TGTGCCAGCAGCCAAGATAGAGCCGCTCGGGCTTTCTTT	CASSQDRAARAFF
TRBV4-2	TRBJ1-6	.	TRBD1	TGTGCCAGCAGCCAAGAAGACAGGGGATATTCACCCCTCCACTTT	CASSQEDRGYSPLHF